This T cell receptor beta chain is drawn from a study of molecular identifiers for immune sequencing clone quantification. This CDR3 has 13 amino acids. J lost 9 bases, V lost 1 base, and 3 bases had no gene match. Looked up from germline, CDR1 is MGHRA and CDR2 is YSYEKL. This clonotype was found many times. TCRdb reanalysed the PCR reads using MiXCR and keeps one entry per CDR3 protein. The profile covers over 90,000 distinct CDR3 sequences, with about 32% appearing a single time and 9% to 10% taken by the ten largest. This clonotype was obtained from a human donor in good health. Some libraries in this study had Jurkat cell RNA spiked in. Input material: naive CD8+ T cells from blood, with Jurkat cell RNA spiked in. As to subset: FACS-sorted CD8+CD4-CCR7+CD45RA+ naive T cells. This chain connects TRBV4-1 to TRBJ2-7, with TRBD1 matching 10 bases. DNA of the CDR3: TGCGCCAGCAGCCAAGGACAGGGGGCCTGGCAGTACTTC. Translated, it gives CASSQGQGAWQYF.